This record concerns one T cell receptor (beta chain) sequence. Antigen specificity is unknown. The data derive from a study of T cells in Graves' hyperthyroidism and ophthalmopathy. TCR beta CDR3 regions were amplified from RNA transcripts. A set of HTBI primers served as the primers for a first-round RT-PCR of the TCR CDR3. TCRdb processed the multiplex PCR reads anew with MiXCR; each CDR3 protein has one entry. The data contain roughly 380,000 distinct CDR3 sequences, about a sixth of them singletons. It was uncontrolled infection, other autoimmune disease, pregnancy or lactation that excluded patients. Study-wide results and limits: Also found in blood were most expanded thyroid clonotypes above 0.001. Median prediction lead before ophthalmopathy onset was about 6.7 months with the model.

Sequencing used blood. The receptor comes from a middle-aged woman with Graves' ophthalmopathy.

The CDR3 DNA reads TGTGCCAGCAGTCCAACGGCCGTCCAAGAGACCCAGTACTTC. Translating it yields CASSPTAVQETQYF. The gene calls are TRBV12-3 or TRBV12-4 and TRBJ2-5; D unresolved. The CDR3 sequence is 14 residues long. The V end lost 5 bases, the J end lost 1 base, and 11 bases lay between the germline ends.